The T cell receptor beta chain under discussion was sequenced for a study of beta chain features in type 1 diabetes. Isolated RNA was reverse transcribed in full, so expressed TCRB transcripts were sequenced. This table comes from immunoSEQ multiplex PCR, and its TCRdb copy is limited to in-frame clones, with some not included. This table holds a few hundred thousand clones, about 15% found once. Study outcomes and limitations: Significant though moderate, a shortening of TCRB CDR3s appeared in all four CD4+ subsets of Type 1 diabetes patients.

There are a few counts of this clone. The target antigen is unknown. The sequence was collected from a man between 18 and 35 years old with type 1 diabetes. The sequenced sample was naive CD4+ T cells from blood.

CDR3 coding DNA: TGTGCCAGCAGCCTCTTATACGGCACCGGGGAGCTGTTTTTT. Its protein product is CASSLLYGTGELFF. The chain is built from TRBV9 and TRBJ2-2, with D uncertain. Trimming shortened V by 4 bases and J by 4 bases, and 11 bases separated the two germline ends. This CDR3 comprises 14 residues. Germline CDR1 and CDR2: SGDLS and YYNGEE.